The clone carrying this T cell receptor (beta chain) was detected only a few times. The source of the sample is a study of T-cell memory formation after mild COVID-19. 5'RACE, which relied on constant-segment primers, yielded TCR alpha and TCR beta cDNA libraries carrying sample barcodes and UMIs. TCRdb reprocessed the 5' RACE reads via MiXCR and lists one record per CDR3 protein. Of 400,000 or so distinct CDR3 sequences in the sample, 20% were seen once. V was trimmed by 4 bases and J by 1 base, leaving 14 bases between them. This CDR3 is built from 15 residues. Per the germline V gene, CDR1 is SGHRS and CDR2 is YFSETQ.

Input material: PBMCs or a T cell subset sorted from them (not recorded which). V gene TRBV5-1 combines with J gene TRBJ2-5, with D possibly called TRBD1 or TRBD2 (5 bases each). This receptor was obtained from an adult woman who had mild COVID-19 (a few samples of this study predate the infection). Cell type and time point are not known. The CDR3 here is CASSEGPQIQETQYF. CDR3 coding DNA: TGCGCCAGCAGCGAGGGACCGCAGATCCAAGAGACCCAGTACTTC.